These 32 T cell receptor beta chains were sequenced from one sample in a study of graft-versus-host responses after intestinal transplantation. TCRdb's table, derived via immunoSEQ multiplex PCR, lists solely in-frame clones and lacks some. The sample contains some 110,000 clones, 90% of which appear only once. Their antigens remain unidentified. The sequenced sample was unstimulated CD4+ T cells sorted from spleen or lymph node cells, obtained before intestinal transplant. All receptors come from a human donor who received an intestinal transplant.

V gene TRBV11-2 combines with J gene TRBJ2-2; maybe TRBD1 (5 bases). The CDR3 is 12 residues long. Per germline, CDR1 SGHAT and CDR2 FQNNGV. The CDR3 DNA is TGTGGTACAGGCACGAACACCGGGGAGCTGTTTTTT. Translated: CGTGTNTGELFF.

The chain uses TRBV7-2 and TRBJ2-7; 11 bases are shared with TRBD2. Trimming removed 3 bases from V and 3 bases from J; junction bases left unmatched: 4. In germline, CDR1 is SGHTA, CDR2 FQGNSA. The CDR3 is 15 residues long. The CDR3 DNA sequence: TGTGCCAGCAGCTTCGCCGGGACTAGCGGCTACGAGCAGTACTTC. Amino acids: CASSFAGTSGYEQYF.

In its sample, this clone was seen a few times. V is TRBV6-5 and J is TRBJ2-7; TRBD2 matches at 14 bases. V lost 5 bases and J lost 8; bases outside the gene matches: 8. In germline, CDR1 is MNHEY, CDR2 SVGAGI. The CDR3 sequence is 15 residues long. CDR3: CASSASGTSGRKQYF. In DNA form, the CDR3 reads TGTGCCAGCAGTGCATCCGGGACTAGCGGGAGAAAGCAGTACTTC.

This clone was counted once. This sequence joins TRBV28 and TRBJ2-5, with D possibly matching TRBD2 (5 bases). CDR3 length equals 16 residues. Trimming removed 0 bases from V and 3 bases from J, with 14 bases in between. CDR1 and CDR2 (germline): MDHEN, SYDVKM. For the CDR3, the DNA is TGTGCCAGCAGTTTATGGGTTTCACCTAGCAAAGAGACCCAGTACTTC. Translating it yields CASSLWVSPSKETQYF.

This chain connects TRBV21-1 to TRBJ1-6. TRBV21-1 has pseudogene status. CDR3 size: 14 residues. This CDR3 is CARPPGGGDSPLHF. Written as DNA, the CDR3 is TGTGCCAGGCCACCCGGGGGGGGAGATTCACCCCTCCACTTT.

The chain recombines TRBV12-5 with TRBJ2-1, with D unresolved. Germline V lookup: CDR1 LGHNT, CDR2 FRNRAP. The CDR3 runs to 13 residues. Deletions cut 4 bases from V and 7 bases from J, with 11 bases between. Here the CDR3 reads CASGSGSRNEQFF. The CDR3, as DNA: TGTGCTAGTGGTTCTGGCAGTCGTAATGAGCAGTTCTTC.

The rearrangement joins TRBV28 to TRBJ2-3; no definite D call. There are 13 residues in the CDR3. Germline V gives CDR1 MDHEN, CDR2 SYDVKM. Deletions cut 2 bases from V and 4 bases from J, with 7 bases between. For the CDR3, the DNA is TGTGCCAGCAGTTTAGGGCAGCCAGATACGCAGTATTTT. The encoded protein is CASSLGQPDTQYF.

This clone has a single count. This sequence joins TRBV29-1 and TRBJ1-1; 7 positions agree with TRBD1. CDR3 length: 12 residues. The ends lost 4 bases at V and 1 base at J; junction bases unmatched: 0. Germline assignment: CDR1 SQVTM and CDR2 ANQGSEA. Written as DNA, the CDR3 is TGCAGCGTTGGACAGGGGAACACTGAAGCTTTCTTT. It encodes CSVGQGNTEAFF. The full variable domain, rest sourced from reference TRBV29-1 and TRBJ1-1, is SAVISQKPSRDICQRGTSLTIQCQVDSQVTMMFWYRQQPGQSLTLIATANQGSEATYESGFVIDKFPISRPNLTFSTLTVSNMSPEDSSIYLCSVGQGNTEAFFGQGTRLTVV.

This rearrangement joins TRBV5-1 to TRBJ1-1, with unresolved D. CDR1 and CDR2 from the germline V gene are SGHRS and YFSETQ. CDR3 length equals 14 residues. Trimming cost V 4 bases and J 0 bases, with 10 bases left between them. CDR3 sequence: CASSPSEMNTEAFF. The DNA of the CDR3 is TGCGCCAGCAGCCCCAGTGAAATGAACACTGAAGCTTTCTTT. The full variable domain, its missing parts supplied by reference TRBV5-1 and TRBJ1-1, is KAGVTQTPRYLIKTRGQQVTLSCSPISGHRSVSWYQQTPGQGLQFLFEYFSETQRNKGNFPGRFSGRQFSNSRSEMNVSTLELGDSALYLCASSPSEMNTEAFFGQGTRLTVV.

The chain employs TRBV6-1 and TRBJ2-5; 7 positions agree with TRBD1. The junction had 2 bases not matched to a gene; V was cut back by 2 bases and J by 2 bases. CDR1 and CDR2 (germline): MNHNS, SASEGT. The CDR3 runs to 14 residues. The CDR3 protein is CASSEWDSQETQYF. CDR3 bases: TGTGCCAGCAGTGAATGGGACAGTCAAGAGACCCAGTACTTC.

The genes are TRBV6-6 and TRBJ1-2; possibly TRBD1 for D (5 bases). The CDR3 is 11 amino acids. Per germline, CDR1 MNHNY and CDR2 SVGAGI (reference sequence). Trimming took off 5 bases at V and 8 bases at J, with 9 bases between the two ends. The CDR3 sequence is CASSPGGGYTF. The CDR3 bases are TGTGCCAGCAGTCCTGGGGGGGGCTACACCTTC.

The chain couples TRBV15 to TRBJ2-7, with D maybe TRBD2 (6 bases). Between the trimmed V and J ends, which lost 1 base and 4 bases, there was a span of 14 bases. The CDR3 sequence is 15 residues long. Germline-derived CDR1 and CDR2 are LNHNV and YYDKDF (reference sequence). In DNA, the CDR3 is TGTGCCACCAGCAGAGTTAAGAAGGGAGGATACGAGCAGTACTTC. This codes for CATSRVKKGGYEQYF.

The sample holds one count of this clone. The chain carries TRBV5-1 and TRBJ2-7; TRBD2 agrees at 11 bases. The germline V gene encodes CDR1 SGHRS and CDR2 YFSETQ. The CDR3 is made up of 14 amino acids. V was pared by 4 bases and J by 8 bases, with 8 bases of the junction left unmatched. The CDR3 here is CASSLQVAGGQQYF. In DNA form, the CDR3 reads TGCGCCAGCAGCCTGCAGGTAGCGGGAGGGCAGCAGTACTTC. Full variable domain (outside the CDR3, taken from reference TRBV5-1 and TRBJ2-7): KAGVTQTPRYLIKTRGQQVTLSCSPISGHRSVSWYQQTPGQGLQFLFEYFSETQRNKGNFPGRFSGRQFSNSRSEMNVSTLELGDSALYLCASSLQVAGGQQYFGPGTRLTVT.

This chain uses TRBV11-2 with TRBJ2-7; TRBD2 matches 8 bases. The CDR3 sequence is 15 residues long. CDR1 and CDR2 from the germline V gene are SGHAT and FQNNGV. The V gene end was trimmed by 5 bases and the J gene end by 0 bases; junction bases not matched to a gene: 6. This CDR3 reads CASSRAGGTSYEQYF. CDR3 bases: TGTGCCAGCAGCCGGGCGGGAGGTACCTCCTACGAGCAGTACTTC. The whole variable domain, remainder taken from reference TRBV11-2 and TRBJ2-7, is EAGVAQSPRYKIIEKRQSVAFWCNPISGHATLYWYQQILGQGPKLLIQFQNNGVVDDSQLPKDRFSAERLKGVDSTLKIQPAKLEDSAVYLCASSRAGGTSYEQYFGPGTRLTVT.

This clone occurred once. The V and J genes are TRBV27 and TRBJ2-7; 8 bases are a match to TRBD1. The J segment lost 1 base and the V segment lost 3 bases, leaving 2 bases of the junction unmatched. Per the germline V gene, CDR1 is MNHEY and CDR2 is SMNVEV (reference sequence). This CDR3 comprises 14 residues. The CDR3 loop reads CASSFRGRSYEQYF. The CDR3 DNA reads TGTGCCAGCAGTTTCAGGGGGCGATCCTACGAGCAGTACTTC.

The chain combines TRBV6-1 with TRBJ1-4; TRBD1 is a possible D gene (6 bases). CDR1 and CDR2 (germline): MNHNS, SASEGT. V was trimmed by 4 bases and J by 2 bases, leaving 8 bases between them. The CDR3 has 14 residues. CDR3: CASSVRGTNEKLFF. Written as DNA, the CDR3 is TGTGCCAGCAGTGTGAGGGGGACTAATGAAAAACTGTTTTTT.

The V and J genes are TRBV19 and TRBJ1-5; TRBD1 agrees at 8 bases. CDR1 is LNHDA, CDR2 SQIVND, per germline (reference sequence). The V and J ends lost 2 bases and 3 bases, in that order; junction bases with no gene match: 6. CDR3 length: 16 amino acids. The CDR3: CASSILGGQANQPQHF. In DNA, the CDR3 is TGTGCCAGTAGTATATTAGGGGGACAGGCCAATCAGCCCCAGCATTTT.

The V call is TRBV4-1, the J call TRBJ2-7, with 8 bases aligning to TRBD2. Losses at the gene ends were 6 bases for V and 0 bases for J; bases not matched to a gene: 10. Looked up from germline, CDR1 is MGHRA and CDR2 is YSYEKL. The CDR3 spans 16 residues. In DNA form, the CDR3 reads TGCGCCAGCAGGGAGGAACTAGCGGACTACTCCTACGAGCAGTACTTC. This codes for CASREELADYSYEQYF.

J is TRBJ1-2 and V is TRBV19; possibly TRBD1 for D (6 bases). V dropped 0 bases and J dropped 3 bases, with 8 bases sitting between them. Germline-derived CDR1 and CDR2 are LNHDA and SQIVND (reference sequence). CDR3 length: 14 residues. CDR3 bases: TGTGCCAGTAGTATAGAACAGGGATACTATGGCTACACCTTC. Its protein is CASSIEQGYYGYTF.

This chain links TRBV7-9 with TRBJ1-2; D is uncertain. This CDR3 comprises 14 residues. The germline V gene encodes CDR1 SEHNR and CDR2 FQNEAQ (reference sequence). V was shortened by 6 bases and J by 4 bases, with 15 bases between the two germline ends. The chain's CDR3 is CASRPNILRYGYTF. DNA for the CDR3: TGTGCCAGCAGGCCTAATATCCTGCGCTATGGCTACACCTTC.

The chain combines TRBV25-1 with TRBJ1-1; 7 positions match TRBD1. The germline V gene encodes CDR1 MGHDK and CDR2 SYGVNS. Losses at the gene ends were 7 bases for V and 1 base for J; bases not matched to a gene: 6. The CDR3 has 14 residues. The DNA for the CDR3 is TGTGCCAGCAACAGACAGGGTGGGAACACTGAAGCTTTCTTT. The encoded protein is CASNRQGGNTEAFF.

V is TRBV18 and J is TRBJ2-5; D might be TRBD2 (5 bases). Germline V gives CDR1 KGHSH, CDR2 LQKENI. Trimming took off 5 bases at V and 4 bases at J, with 5 bases between the two ends. This CDR3 has 11 residues. The CDR3 here is CASSGRETQYF. The CDR3 DNA reads as TGTGCCAGCTCAGGGAGAGAGACCCAGTACTTC.

This clone was picked up a small number of times. The V and J genes are TRBV5-6 and TRBJ2-7; 11 positions match TRBD1. The length of the CDR3 is 15 residues. Germline V gene lookup returns CDR1 SGHDT and CDR2 YYEEEE. J was trimmed by 0 bases and V by 3 bases; bases with no gene match: 2. The CDR3, as DNA: TGTGCCAGCAGCTGGGACAGGGGGGACTCCTACGAGCAGTACTTC. This translates into CASSWDRGDSYEQYF.

The chain has TRBV5-1 and TRBJ1-4; 10 bases are a match to TRBD1. CDR3 length equals 15 residues. The V and J ends lost 7 bases and 8 bases, in that order; junction bases with no gene match: 11. Per the germline V gene, CDR1 is SGHRS and CDR2 is YFSETQ. The CDR3 DNA follows: TGCGCCAGCCGAATCGGTGGGGACAGGGGAGAAAAACTGTTTTTT. This translates into CASRIGGDRGEKLFF.

The V and J genes are TRBV6-6 and TRBJ2-5, with D possibly being TRBD1 (5 bases). Germline V CDR1 and CDR2: MNHNY, SVGAGI (reference sequence). The CDR3 covers 14 residues. V lost 2 bases to trimming and J lost 5 bases, with 12 bases between them. The CDR3 sequence is CASSYKGKGETQYF. The CDR3 DNA sequence: TGTGCCAGCAGTTACAAAGGGAAGGGGGAGACCCAGTACTTC.

CDR3 amino acids: CSARATYEQYF. CDR3 in DNA: TGCAGTGCTAGAGCGACTTACGAGCAGTACTTC. The rearrangement uses TRBV20-1 and TRBJ2-7; no reliable D call. Looked up from germline, CDR1 is DFQATT and CDR2 is SNEGSKA (reference sequence). The CDR3 loop spans 11 amino acids. V lost 1 base and J lost 4, with 5 bases in between.

The chain is built from TRBV7-6 and TRBJ2-1; TRBD2 matches 8 bases. The CDR3 extends over 15 amino acids. Germline loops: CDR1 SGHVS, CDR2 FNYEAQ. With V trimmed by 2 bases and J by 1 base, 1 base remained unmatched. The CDR3 region has the DNA TGTGCCAGCAGCTTACTAGCGGGTTCCTACAATGAGCAGTTCTTC. This codes for CASSLLAGSYNEQFF.

The chain combines TRBV7-9 with TRBJ2-7; TRBD2 matches 8 bases. V lost 5 bases to trimming and J lost 3 bases; unmatched junction nucleotides: 15. Germline CDR1 reads SEHNR; CDR2 reads FQNEAQ (reference sequence). The CDR3 contains 17 residues. This chain's CDR3 is CASSPADRRAGDYEQYF. The DNA for the CDR3 is TGTGCCAGCAGCCCCGCCGATCGGCGAGCGGGGGACTACGAGCAGTACTTC.

The chain joins TRBV18 to TRBJ2-1, with D maybe TRBD1 (6 bases). CDR1 KGHSH and CDR2 LQKENI come from the germline V gene. The CDR3 is made up of 16 amino acids. Trimming stripped 3 bases from V and 0 bases from J, with 12 bases between. CDR3 bases: TGTGCCAGCTCACCCAGGGACAAGAGCTCCTACAATGAGCAGTTCTTC. Protein sequence: CASSPRDKSSYNEQFF.

This clone was seen a single time. The genes are TRBV7-2 and TRBJ1-6, with D possibly TRBD1 on 5 matching bases. The CDR3 runs to 16 residues. Trimming took 1 base from V and 9 from J, leaving 16 bases between them. Germline values: CDR1 SGHTA, CDR2 FQGNSA. The CDR3 DNA reads as TGTGCCAGCAGCTTAGTGGGCGGGACGGTTTTTTCACCCCTCCACTTT. Translating gives CASSLVGGTVFSPLHF. The entire variable domain, with the rest obtained from reference TRBV7-2 and TRBJ1-6, is as follows: GAGVSQSPSNKVTEKGKDVELRCDPISGHTALYWYRQSLGQGLEFLIYFQGNSAPDKSGLPSDRFSAERTGGSVSTLTIQRTQQEDSAVYLCASSLVGGTVFSPLHFGNGTRLTVT.

This sequence joins TRBV6-6 and TRBJ2-3; possibly TRBD2 for D (5 bases). The germline CDR1 and CDR2 sequences are MNHNY and SVGAGI (reference sequence). There are 14 residues in the CDR3. V was clipped by 4 bases and J by 3 bases, with 11 bases between them. The DNA for the CDR3 is TGTGCCAGCAGTTCCCGGTGGGAGACAGATACGCAGTATTTT. As protein: CASSSRWETDTQYF.

CDR3 loop: CASSSTGTGTYEQYF. The DNA of the CDR3 is TGTGCCAGCAGCTCGACCGGGACAGGGACCTACGAGCAGTACTTC. V usage is TRBV6-7 and J usage is TRBJ2-7; 9 nucleotides align to TRBD1. Being an ORF, TRBV6-7 has a function that is uncertain. The CDR3 has 15 amino acids. After removal of 6 bases from V and 2 bases from J, the junction contained 8 bases not matched to a gene.